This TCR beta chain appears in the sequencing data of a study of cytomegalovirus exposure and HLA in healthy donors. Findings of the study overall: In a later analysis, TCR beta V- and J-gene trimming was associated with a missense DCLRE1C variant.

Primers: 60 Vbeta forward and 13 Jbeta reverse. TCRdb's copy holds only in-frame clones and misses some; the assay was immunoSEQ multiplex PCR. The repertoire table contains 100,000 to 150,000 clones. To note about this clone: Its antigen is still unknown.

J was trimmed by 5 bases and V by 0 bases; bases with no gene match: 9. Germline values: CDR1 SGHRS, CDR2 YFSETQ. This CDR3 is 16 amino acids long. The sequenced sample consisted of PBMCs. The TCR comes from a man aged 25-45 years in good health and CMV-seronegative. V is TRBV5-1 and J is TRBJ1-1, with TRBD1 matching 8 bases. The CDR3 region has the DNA TGCGCCAGCAGCTTGGCCCCTCAGGGGGCGAGTACTGAAGCTTTCTTT. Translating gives CASSLAPQGASTEAFF.